These 20 T cell receptor beta chains were all obtained from the same sample, sequenced in a study of shared clonotypes between healthy human individuals. The table came from immunoSEQ multiplex PCR; TCRdb's copy has only in-frame clones and leaves some out. The profile shows a few million clones, less than 95% of them singletons. The specimen was naive CD4+ T cells from PBMCs. Subset denoted: CD45RA+ positively selected. Source of these receptors: a man between 18 and 35 years old in good health. Some clones in this sample may be carry-over from other donors' samples.

The chain carries TRBV28 and TRBJ1-1; TRBD1 matches at 7 bases. This CDR3 comprises 16 residues. Per the germline V gene, CDR1 is MDHEN and CDR2 is SYDVKM. The V segment lost 5 bases and the J segment 5 bases; nucleotides outside the gene matches: 14. The CDR3 DNA reads TGTGCCAGCAGTCCCCAGAAGGGGGCTTTATGGACTGAAGCTTTCTTT. Translating it yields CASSPQKGALWTEAFF.

The chain carries TRBV5-1 and TRBJ1-1; TRBD1 matches at 7 bases. V was clipped by 8 bases and J by 3 bases; unmatched bases: 7. Germline CDR1 SGHRS, CDR2 YFSETQ. CDR3 size: 13 residues. CDR3 residues: CASIDREYTEAFF. In nucleotides, the CDR3 is TGCGCCAGTATTGACAGGGAGTACACTGAAGCTTTCTTT.

This chain's CDR3 is CASSQEAGANTGELFF. CDR3 nucleotide sequence: TGTGCCAGCAGCCAAGAGGCGGGGGCGAACACCGGGGAGCTGTTTTTT. The V call is TRBV4-2, the J call TRBJ2-2, with 7 bases fitting TRBD2. This CDR3 is 16 amino acids long. Germline trimming cut 0 bases from V and 0 bases from J; bases unmatched to any gene: 1. Germline V lookup: CDR1 LGHNA, CDR2 YNFKEQ.

This chain joins TRBV5-1 and TRBJ1-2; D gene ambiguous. This CDR3 region has 14 residues. V gave up 5 bases and J gave up 0 bases, with 11 bases separating them. From germline, CDR1 is SGHRS and CDR2 YFSETQ. The CDR3 DNA is TGCGCCAGCAGTTCCAGAAATTCTAACTATGGCTACACCTTC. Its protein is CASSSRNSNYGYTF.

The J gene is TRBJ2-3, the V gene TRBV10-3; a possible D gene is TRBD2 (7 bases). CDR1 and CDR2 (germline): ENHRY, SYGVKD. This CDR3 has 13 residues. V lost 7 bases and J lost 2, with 10 bases in between. The CDR3 reads CAIMGGATDTQYF. As DNA, the CDR3 is TGTGCCATCATGGGGGGGGCCACAGATACGCAGTATTTT.

The chain employs TRBV28 and TRBJ2-3, with TRBD2 as a possible D gene (5 bases). The CDR3 spans 15 residues. The V and J ends lost 3 bases and 1 base respectively, with 11 bases between them. Looked up from germline, CDR1 is MDHEN and CDR2 is SYDVKM. CDR3 DNA sequence: TGTGCCAGCAGTTTCTCGAGGGCCGGCACAGATACGCAGTATTTT. Amino acid sequence: CASSFSRAGTDTQYF.

The gene calls are TRBV6-1 and TRBJ1-5, with D possibly TRBD1 on 5 matching bases. CDR1 and CDR2 from the germline V gene are MNHNS and SASEGT. The CDR3 spans 13 residues. The V end was cut by 8 bases, the J end by 6 bases, with 14 bases between. CDR3: CASGGGNAQPQHF. CDR3 DNA: TGTGCCAGCGGGGGAGGGAACGCTCAGCCCCAGCATTTT.

The rearrangement links TRBV20-1 to TRBJ2-7; maybe TRBD1 (6 bases). The CDR3 spans 10 residues. V was cut by 5 bases and J by 5 bases, with 7 bases left in between. Germline CDR1 and CDR2: DFQATT and SNEGSKA (reference sequence). CDR3 DNA sequence: TGCAGTGCTCACAGGGACGAGCAGTACTTC. This codes for CSAHRDEQYF.

This chain connects TRBV15 to TRBJ1-5, with no clear D. V gave up 2 bases and J gave up 4 bases, with 6 bases separating them. The CDR3 loop spans 13 amino acids. From germline, CDR1 is LNHNV and CDR2 YYDKDF (reference sequence). The CDR3 DNA sequence: TGTGCCACCAGCAGATCCATGAATCAGCCCCAGCATTTT. Translation gives CATSRSMNQPQHF. Drawing the rest from reference TRBV15 and TRBJ1-5, the complete variable domain is DAMVIQNPRYQVTQFGKPVTLSCSQTLNHNVMYWYQQKSSQAPKLLFHYYDKDFNNEADTPDNFQSRRPNTSFCFLDIRSPGLGDTAMYLCATSRSMNQPQHFGDGTRLSIL.

Details on this clone: Other DNA variants within this sample encode the same CDR3. The chain has TRBV7-2 and TRBJ2-3; unclear D gene. Germline loops: CDR1 SGHTA, CDR2 FQGNSA. The V gene lost 1 base and the J gene lost 6 bases, with 5 bases spanning the gap. The CDR3 is made up of 12 amino acids. The CDR3 DNA follows: TGTGCCAGCAGCTTAGTGGGGGATACGCAGTATTTT. The encoded protein is CASSLVGDTQYF.

The genes are TRBV6-4 and TRBJ2-1; no firm D call. There are 12 residues in the CDR3. V was cut by 0 bases and J by 10 bases, with 7 bases left in between. Germline CDR1 and CDR2: MRHNA and SNTAGT. The CDR3 reads CASSDSVGEQFF. As DNA, the CDR3 is TGTGCCAGCAGTGACTCAGTGGGCGAGCAGTTCTTC.

J is TRBJ2-2 and V is TRBV5-5; no firm D call. V was pared by 0 bases and J by 4 bases, with 13 bases between. CDR1 and CDR2 from the germline V gene are SGHKS and YYEKEE (reference sequence). The CDR3 runs 16 residues. The CDR3 nucleotides are TGTGCCAGCAGCTTGGTTGGGTACTCGGGCACCGGGGAGCTGTTTTTT. Translation gives CASSLVGYSGTGELFF.

This clone appeared a single time. The rearrangement joins TRBV11-2 to TRBJ2-2, with D possibly being TRBD2 (6 bases). V was shortened by 5 bases and J by 7 bases, with 11 bases between the two germline ends. The CDR3 runs 13 residues. CDR1 is SGHAT, CDR2 FQNNGV, per germline. CDR3 coding DNA: TGTGCCAGCAGCCCCCGGGGAGGCGGGGAGCTGTTTTTT. Translation: CASSPRGGGELFF.

This clone was counted a few times. The chain joins TRBV19 to TRBJ1-5; no clear D. Trimming shortened V by 5 bases and J by 8 bases, and 7 bases separated the two germline ends. This CDR3 has 11 residues. Germline assignment: CDR1 LNHDA and CDR2 SQIVND (reference sequence). CDR3 sequence reads: CASSLGKPQHF. CDR3 bases: TGTGCCAGTAGTCTGGGCAAGCCCCAGCATTTT.

The chain couples TRBV6-1 to TRBJ2-5; TRBD2 might be the D (5 bases). CDR3 length: 14 amino acids. From germline, CDR1 is MNHNS and CDR2 SASEGT. V was cut by 2 bases and J by 2 bases, with 9 bases left in between. The CDR3 region has the DNA TGTGCCAGCAGTGAAATGGTAGCGCAAGAGACCCAGTACTTC. This translates into CASSEMVAQETQYF.

The V gene is TRBV23-1, the J gene TRBJ1-3, with D possibly TRBD1 on 5 matching bases. TRBV23-1 is reported as an ORF; its role is uncertain. The CDR3 runs 17 residues. With 2 bases removed from V and 0 bases from J, the gap between germline ends came to 14 bases. The CDR3 DNA follows: TGCGCCAGCAGTCAAGCCCGACAGCGGCCCTCTGGAAACACCATATATTTT. Translating gives CASSQARQRPSGNTIYF.

In its sample, this clone was seen once. This specimen includes other DNA sequences encoding the same CDR3. V gene TRBV28 combines with J gene TRBJ2-1; D not resolved. The CDR3 has 13 amino acids. From germline, CDR1 is MDHEN and CDR2 SYDVKM. The germline V and J ends were trimmed by 2 bases and 5 bases, with 7 bases remaining between them. Here the CDR3 reads CASSLGQNNEQFF. In DNA, the CDR3 is TGTGCCAGCAGTTTAGGCCAGAACAATGAGCAGTTCTTC.

J is TRBJ2-3 and V is TRBV7-9; tentative D call: TRBD1 (6 bases). Trimming shortened V by 6 bases and J by 0 bases, and 13 bases separated the two germline ends. The CDR3 spans 15 residues. Germline CDR1 SEHNR, CDR2 FQNEAQ (reference sequence). The CDR3 DNA sequence: TGTGCCAGCAGTAACCGGGACATTAGCACAGATACGCAGTATTTT. Translation gives CASSNRDISTDTQYF.

The CDR3 is CASSGQTNQPQHF. CDR3 coding DNA: TGTGCCAGTAGCGGACAGACTAATCAGCCCCAGCATTTT. The gene calls are TRBV19 and TRBJ1-5; D may be TRBD1 (6 bases). Germline assignment: CDR1 LNHDA and CDR2 SQIVND (reference sequence). This CDR3 has 13 residues. Trimming pared 6 bases from V and 4 bases from J, leaving 10 bases between.

J is TRBJ2-2 and V is TRBV6-4; D not certain. V lost 4 bases, J lost 1 base, and 16 bases lay in between. The germline gives CDR1 MRHNA, CDR2 SNTAGT. CDR3 length: 17 residues. CDR3 residues: CASSAFPPGQNTGELFF. The CDR3 bases are TGTGCCAGCAGTGCTTTCCCCCCGGGCCAGAACACCGGGGAGCTGTTTTTT.